This T cell receptor (beta chain) was retrieved from a study of long-term antiretroviral therapy in people with HIV. Broader study findings: Collection of the blood, which took place between the mid-2000s and the late 2010s, possibly occurred under older ART regimens.

Per donor, a minimum of one pre-ART and a minimum of two post-ART PBMC samples were available. As for this clone: What it recognizes is unknown.

The assay, immunoSEQ v3.0, was run at survey level. Profiling relied on immunoSEQ multiplex PCR, and the TCRdb table lists in-frame clones only, not all of them. The sample records about 15,000 clones, about 88% being singletons. Specimen: unsorted PBMCs, collected 6.9 years after starting antiretroviral therapy. The source of this sequence is a man in his fifties with HIV.

CDR3 coding DNA: TGCGCCAGCAGCCCCGCCGTACTAGAGACCCAGTACTTC. This translates into CASSPAVLETQYF. The chain has TRBV5-1 and TRBJ2-5; no clear D gene. CDR1 is SGHRS and CDR2 is YFSETQ in the germline V gene. The CDR3 totals 13 residues. V was shortened by 4 bases and J by 4 bases, with 11 bases between the two germline ends.